This passage covers 26 T cell receptor beta chains from one sample sequenced in a study of a mutant IDH1 vaccine in newly diagnosed glioma (dated by TCRdb to the early 2020s). Library generation was performed with the immunoSEQ multiplex PCR assay. The immuneACCESS repertoire file appears here via TCRdb, limited to in-frame rearrangements. These files lack a portion of the clones; in checked studies, under half of the deficit traces to unresolved V genes, and the cause of the others is not known. The table for this sample lists some 60,000 clones; approximately 90% of them were counted only once. The biggest ten clones account for about 4.2% of the sample. Their antigen targets remain unknown. The sample's time point label, in plain terms: week 5, during vaccination. Each vaccine dose, consisting of 300 ug of a 20-mer mutant IDH1 peptide in Montanide, was administered subcutaneously with topical imiquimod.

The input for sequencing was PBMCs, taken from a glioma patient whose treatment included an IDH1 peptide vaccine. The receptors were sampled from a woman between 35 and 50 years old with glioma.

V gene TRBV6-1 combines with J gene TRBJ1-2, with D unresolved. With 0 bases removed from V and 4 bases from J, the gap between germline ends came to 6 bases. The CDR3 runs 13 residues. Germline V CDR1 and CDR2: MNHNS, SASEGT. In nucleotides, the CDR3 is TGTGCCAGCAGTGAAGCGAGACTCTATGGCTACACCTTC. Its translation is CASSEARLYGYTF.

V usage is TRBV6-5 and J usage is TRBJ2-3, with 7 bases aligning to TRBD2. CDR3 length: 15 amino acids. Germline CDR1 reads MNHEY; CDR2 reads SVGAGI. The ends lost 5 bases at V and 4 bases at J; junction bases unmatched: 9. This chain's CDR3 is CASSLIGGRADTQYF. CDR3 DNA: TGTGCCAGCAGTCTAATCGGCGGGAGAGCAGATACGCAGTATTTT.

V gene TRBV27 combines with J gene TRBJ1-1, with D unresolved. In germline, CDR1 is MNHEY, CDR2 SMNVEV (reference sequence). V lost 3 bases and J 1 base, leaving 6 bases between the germline ends. The CDR3 spans 13 residues. CDR3 sequence (DNA): TGTGCCAGCAGTTTTGATCGGAACACTGAAGCTTTCTTT. This encodes CASSFDRNTEAFF.

This chain uses TRBV30 with TRBJ1-2, with D uncertain. This CDR3 has 12 amino acids. Trimming cost V 0 bases and J 8 bases, with 10 bases left between them. The V gene's germline CDR1 is GTSNPN and CDR2 SVGIG (reference sequence). The CDR3 loop is CAWSVLGGGYTF. The DNA of the CDR3 is TGTGCCTGGAGTGTACTCGGAGGAGGCTACACCTTC.

The chain employs TRBV12-5 and TRBJ1-2; 8 nucleotides align to TRBD1. The CDR3 spans 18 residues. The V gene end was trimmed by 1 base and the J gene end by 8 bases; junction bases not matched to a gene: 18. Germline V gene lookup returns CDR1 LGHNT and CDR2 FRNRAP. CDR3 residues: CASGLARTGLNRARGYTF. The CDR3 coding sequence is TGTGCTAGTGGTTTGGCCAGGACAGGGTTGAATCGCGCTAGGGGCTACACCTTC. Filled out from reference TRBV12-5 and TRBJ1-2, the complete variable domain reads DARVTQTPRHKVTEMGQEVTMRCQPILGHNTVFWYRQTMMQGLELLAYFRNRAPLDDSGMPKDRFSAEMPDATLATLKIQPSEPRDSAVYFCASGLARTGLNRARGYTFGSGTRLTVV.

This chain connects TRBV5-1 to TRBJ2-3; D might be TRBD1 (7 bases). The CDR3 contains 16 residues. Germline V CDR1 and CDR2: SGHRS, YFSETQ. Trimming took off 0 bases at V and 1 base at J, with 12 bases between the two ends. This CDR3 reads CASSLVGGGRTDTQYF. In DNA, the CDR3 is TGCGCCAGCAGCTTGGTCGGAGGGGGCCGCACAGATACGCAGTATTTT.

This clone turned up a few times. The chain carries TRBV4-1 and TRBJ2-7; D is unclear. V was clipped by 1 base and J by 1 base, with 11 bases between them. The CDR3 extends over 15 amino acids. Germline V lookup: CDR1 MGHRA, CDR2 YSYEKL. Written as DNA, the CDR3 is TGCGCCAGCAGCCAAGGAGTTCGGGCGTCCTACGAGCAGTACTTC. It is translated as CASSQGVRASYEQYF.

V gene TRBV19 combines with J gene TRBJ1-2; a possible D gene is TRBD1 (5 bases). The CDR3 runs to 15 residues. Germline assignment: CDR1 LNHDA and CDR2 SQIVND (reference sequence). V lost 1 base, J lost 4 bases, and 13 bases lay in between. Here the CDR3 DNA reads TGTGCCAGTAGTATAGTCGACGCCGGGGCCTATGGCTACACCTTC. Amino acids: CASSIVDAGAYGYTF.

In DNA form, the CDR3 reads TGTGCCAGCAGACCCTGGACAGGGGGCACTGAAGCTTTCTTT. This codes for CASRPWTGGTEAFF. V is TRBV6-1 and J is TRBJ1-1; 10 nucleotides agree with TRBD1. Unmatched junction bases numbered 5, after V lost 6 bases and J lost 4 bases. Per germline, CDR1 MNHNS and CDR2 SASEGT. This CDR3 has 14 amino acids.

The chain is built from TRBV18 and TRBJ2-1, with D unclear. The CDR3 runs to 14 residues. V shed 7 bases and J shed 6 bases, with 16 bases lying between them. Germline loops: CDR1 KGHSH, CDR2 LQKENI. The DNA of the CDR3 is TGTGCCAGCTTCATACTAAAGAACCCCAATGAGCAGTTCTTC. Residues: CASFILKNPNEQFF.

The chain recombines TRBV7-9 with TRBJ1-1; D remains unclear. From germline, CDR1 is SEHNR and CDR2 FQNEAQ (reference sequence). This CDR3 is built from 14 residues. V was pared by 5 bases and J by 0 bases, with 10 bases between. The CDR3 region is CASSAEILNTEAFF. In DNA, the CDR3 is TGTGCCAGCAGCGCCGAGATTTTGAACACTGAAGCTTTCTTT.

The gene calls are TRBV30 and TRBJ2-7, with 8 nucleotides matching TRBD1. The CDR3 has 14 residues. Germline-derived CDR1 and CDR2 are GTSNPN and SVGIG (reference sequence). The trim removed 2 bases at V and 3 bases at J, leaving 6 bases unmatched. CDR3 in amino acids: CAWSIGQGHYEQYF. CDR3 nucleotides: TGTGCCTGGAGTATAGGACAGGGACACTACGAGCAGTACTTC.

The gene calls are TRBV13 and TRBJ2-3; D is uncertain. This CDR3 comprises 14 residues. Trimming cost V 0 bases and J 3 bases, with 7 bases left between them. Germline lookup yields CDR1 PRHDT and CDR2 FYEKMQ (reference sequence). CDR3 sequence (DNA): TGTGCCAGCAGCTTAGGGAGTAGGACAGATACGCAGTATTTT. Residues: CASSLGSRTDTQYF.

In this sample, this clone turned up a few times. J is TRBJ1-5 and V is TRBV6-5; possibly TRBD1 for D (5 bases). Germline V gene sequence: CDR1 MNHEY, CDR2 SVGAGI. This CDR3 has 13 amino acids. Trimming shortened V by 6 bases and J by 4 bases, and 10 bases separated the two germline ends. CDR3 sequence reads: CASSPGGNQPQHF. CDR3 coding DNA: TGTGCCAGCAGCCCTGGGGGGAATCAGCCCCAGCATTTT.

V and J are TRBV7-8 and TRBJ1-5, with D possibly being TRBD1 (5 bases). Germline-derived CDR1 and CDR2 are SGHVS and FQNEAQ. Trimming pared 2 bases from V and 0 bases from J, leaving 8 bases between. The CDR3 has 15 residues. This CDR3 reads CASSLTGPSNQPQHF. Written as DNA, the CDR3 is TGTGCCAGCAGCTTAACAGGCCCTAGCAATCAGCCCCAGCATTTT.

In the case of this clone: Other nucleotide sequences from this sample produce the same CDR3. J is TRBJ1-1 and V is TRBV14, with 8 bases matching TRBD1. Germline V CDR1 and CDR2: SGHDN, FVKESK. The CDR3 length is 16 residues. V shed 0 bases and J 2 bases; nucleotides not matched to a gene: 5. The CDR3 protein is CASSQDLGQGNTEAFF. CDR3 coding DNA: TGTGCCAGCAGCCAAGATCTAGGACAGGGTAACACTGAAGCTTTCTTT.

The gene calls are TRBV2 and TRBJ2-2, with 10 bases fitting TRBD2. After removal of 6 bases from V and 1 base from J, the junction contained 5 bases not matched to a gene. The CDR3 loop spans 16 amino acids. CDR1 is SNHLY, CDR2 FYNNEI, per germline. The chain's CDR3 is CASRLLAGGNTGELFF. The CDR3 nucleotides are TGTGCCAGCAGATTATTAGCGGGAGGGAACACCGGGGAGCTGTTTTTT.

This rearrangement joins TRBV7-2 to TRBJ1-2, with 8 bases that match TRBD1. The germline V gene encodes CDR1 SGHTA and CDR2 FQGNSA. V shed 4 bases, J shed 4 bases, and the junction held 8 bases outside the gene matches. The CDR3 contains 15 residues. In nucleotides, the CDR3 is TGTGCCAGCAGCTCAAGACCCGGGACAGGCTATGGCTACACCTTC. It specifies CASSSRPGTGYGYTF.

This rearrangement joins TRBV2 to TRBJ1-3, with a possible D match to TRBD1 (5 bases). Germline V gene lookup returns CDR1 SNHLY and CDR2 FYNNEI. The CDR3 totals 15 residues. The V end lost 4 bases, the J end lost 0 bases, and 10 bases lay between the germline ends. The CDR3 DNA is TGTGCCAGCAGTGCTCTGGGACCCTCTGGAAACACCATATATTTT. This encodes CASSALGPSGNTIYF.

Turning to this clone: A read error may account for a junction end that differs from germline. J is TRBJ2-7 and V is TRBV6-1; 10 bases map to TRBD2. Germline CDR1 MNHNS, CDR2 SASEGT. The CDR3 runs 14 residues. The CDR3: CASSERLAGVGEDF. CDR3 nucleotide sequence: TGTGCCAGCAGTGAACGGCTAGCGGGAGTGGGGGAGGACTTC.

The rearrangement joins TRBV7-9 to TRBJ1-6; no clear D. V shed 5 bases and J shed 4 bases, with 12 bases lying between them. Per germline, CDR1 SEHNR and CDR2 FQNEAQ (reference sequence). This CDR3 comprises 15 residues. The CDR3 sequence is CASSRATDYNSPLHF. In nucleotides, the CDR3 is TGTGCCAGCAGCCGCGCAACAGATTATAATTCACCCCTCCACTTT.

This chain links TRBV6-8 with TRBJ2-7; 11 positions agree with TRBD2. CDR1 and CDR2 (germline): MNHGY, SAAAGT. This CDR3 comprises 15 residues. V shed 3 bases, J shed 3 bases, and the junction held 4 bases outside the gene matches. The CDR3 bases are TGTGCCAGCAGTTATAATGGGACTAGCGGCTACGAGCAGTACTTC. It is translated as CASSYNGTSGYEQYF.

V and J are TRBV20-1 and TRBJ2-1; D uncertain. In germline, CDR1 is DFQATT, CDR2 SNEGSKA (reference sequence). The CDR3 sequence is 11 residues long. The CDR3 loop is CSPSRPDEQFF. The CDR3 bases are TGCAGCCCCTCGCGTCCGGATGAGCAGTTCTTC.

The V call is TRBV7-8, the J call TRBJ2-7; D is undetermined. Germline V CDR1 and CDR2: SGHVS, FQNEAQ. V was clipped by 3 bases and J by 7 bases, with 16 bases between them. The CDR3 consists of 14 residues. The CDR3 DNA sequence: TGTGCCAGCAGCTTCCAACCGATTCTTGGTGAGCAGTACTTC. It encodes CASSFQPILGEQYF. Complete variable domain (other parts from reference TRBV7-8 and TRBJ2-7): GAGVSQSPRYKVAKRGQDVALRCDPISGHVSLFWYQQALGQGPEFLTYFQNEAQLDKSGLPSDRFFAERPEGSVSTLKIQRTQQEDSAVYLCASSFQPILGEQYFGPGTRLTVT.

The rearrangement links TRBV27 to TRBJ1-5; D ambiguous. The CDR3 spans 12 residues. The V and J ends lost 3 bases and 11 bases respectively, with 11 bases between them. Germline V lookup: CDR1 MNHEY, CDR2 SMNVEV (reference sequence). CDR3 in amino acids: CASSFVPPAQHF. The DNA for the CDR3 is TGTGCCAGCAGTTTCGTCCCGCCGGCCCAGCATTTT.

The CDR3, as DNA: TGTGCCAGCAGCCCCCGGACAGGTCCACATGGGAACACTGAAGCTTTCTTT. Amino acids: CASSPRTGPHGNTEAFF. The chain combines TRBV9 with TRBJ1-1; TRBD1 matches at 7 bases. V was pared by 4 bases and J by 1 base, with 13 bases of the junction left unmatched. There are 17 residues in the CDR3. Germline V lookup: CDR1 SGDLS, CDR2 YYNGEE.